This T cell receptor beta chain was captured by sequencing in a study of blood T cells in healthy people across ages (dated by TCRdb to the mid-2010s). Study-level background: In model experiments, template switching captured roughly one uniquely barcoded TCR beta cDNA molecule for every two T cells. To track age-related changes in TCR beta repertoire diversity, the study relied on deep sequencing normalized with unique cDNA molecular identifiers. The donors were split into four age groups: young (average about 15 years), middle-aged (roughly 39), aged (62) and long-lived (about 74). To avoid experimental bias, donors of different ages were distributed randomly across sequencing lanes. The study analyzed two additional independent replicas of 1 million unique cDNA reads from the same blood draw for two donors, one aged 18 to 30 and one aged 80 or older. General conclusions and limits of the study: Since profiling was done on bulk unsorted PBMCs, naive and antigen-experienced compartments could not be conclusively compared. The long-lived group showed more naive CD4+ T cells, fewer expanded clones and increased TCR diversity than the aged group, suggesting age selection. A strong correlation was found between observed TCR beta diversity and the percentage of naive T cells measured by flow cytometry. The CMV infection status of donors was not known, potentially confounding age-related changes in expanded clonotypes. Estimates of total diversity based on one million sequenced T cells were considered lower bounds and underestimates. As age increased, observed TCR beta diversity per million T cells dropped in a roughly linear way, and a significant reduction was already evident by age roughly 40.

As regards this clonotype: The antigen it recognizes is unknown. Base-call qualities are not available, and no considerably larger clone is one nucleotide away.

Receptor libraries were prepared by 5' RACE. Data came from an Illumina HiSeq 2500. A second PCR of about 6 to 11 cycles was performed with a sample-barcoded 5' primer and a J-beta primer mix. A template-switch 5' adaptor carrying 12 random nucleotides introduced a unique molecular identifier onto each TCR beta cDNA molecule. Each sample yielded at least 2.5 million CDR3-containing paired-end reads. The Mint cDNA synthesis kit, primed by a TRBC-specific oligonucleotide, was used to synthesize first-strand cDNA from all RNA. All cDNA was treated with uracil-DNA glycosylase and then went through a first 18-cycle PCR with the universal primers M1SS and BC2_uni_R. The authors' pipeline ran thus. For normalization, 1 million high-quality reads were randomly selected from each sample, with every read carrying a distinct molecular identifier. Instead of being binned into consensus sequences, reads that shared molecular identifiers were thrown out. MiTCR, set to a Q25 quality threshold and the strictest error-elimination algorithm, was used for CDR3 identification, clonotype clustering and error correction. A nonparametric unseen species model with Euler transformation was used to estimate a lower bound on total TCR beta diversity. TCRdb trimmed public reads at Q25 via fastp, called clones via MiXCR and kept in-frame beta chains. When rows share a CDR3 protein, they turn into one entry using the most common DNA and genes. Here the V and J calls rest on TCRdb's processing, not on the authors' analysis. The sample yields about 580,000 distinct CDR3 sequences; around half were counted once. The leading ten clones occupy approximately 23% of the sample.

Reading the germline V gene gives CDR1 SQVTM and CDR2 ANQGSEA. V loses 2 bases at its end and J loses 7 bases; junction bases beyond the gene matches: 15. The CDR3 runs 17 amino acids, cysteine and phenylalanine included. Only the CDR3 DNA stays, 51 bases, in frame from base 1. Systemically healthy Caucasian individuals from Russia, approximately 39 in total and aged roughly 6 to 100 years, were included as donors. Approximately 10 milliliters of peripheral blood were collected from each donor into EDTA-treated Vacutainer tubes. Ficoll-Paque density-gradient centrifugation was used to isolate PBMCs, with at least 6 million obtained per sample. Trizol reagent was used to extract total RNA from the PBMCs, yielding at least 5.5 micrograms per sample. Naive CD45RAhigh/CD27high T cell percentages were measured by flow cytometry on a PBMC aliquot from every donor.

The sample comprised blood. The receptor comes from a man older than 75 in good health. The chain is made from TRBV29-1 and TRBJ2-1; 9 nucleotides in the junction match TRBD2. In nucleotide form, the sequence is TGCAGCGTTGAATCCAGGCGCGCCGGGACTAGCCCAAATGAGCAGTTCTTC. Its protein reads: CSVESRRAGTSPNEQFF.